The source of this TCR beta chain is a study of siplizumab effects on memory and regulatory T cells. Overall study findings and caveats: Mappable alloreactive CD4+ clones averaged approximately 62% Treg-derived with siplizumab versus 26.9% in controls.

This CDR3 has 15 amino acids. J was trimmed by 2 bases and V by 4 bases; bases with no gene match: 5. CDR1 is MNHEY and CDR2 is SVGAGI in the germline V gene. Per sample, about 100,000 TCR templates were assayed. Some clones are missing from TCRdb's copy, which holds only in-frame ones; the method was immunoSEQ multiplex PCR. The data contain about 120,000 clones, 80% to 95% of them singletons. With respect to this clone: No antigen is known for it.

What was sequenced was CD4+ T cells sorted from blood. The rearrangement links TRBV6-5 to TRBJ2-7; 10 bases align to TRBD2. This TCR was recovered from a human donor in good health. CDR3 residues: CASSFRGLAAYEQYF. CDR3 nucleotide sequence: TGTGCCAGCAGTTTTCGCGGACTAGCGGCCTACGAGCAGTACTTC.